Sequencing of this T cell receptor beta chain was carried out in a study of blood T cell repertoires in COVID-19. Per the original methods: Using reference gene primer amplification, nucleated cell counts were estimated. Produced via immunoSEQ multiplex PCR; TCRdb's table is partial and in-frame only. D and trimming come from the DNA, and the V and J calls and clone size come from that table. The sample yields 110,000 to 150,000 clones, 84% seen once. Trimming removed 2 bases from V and 6 bases from J, with 6 bases in between. This CDR3 comprises 12 residues. The V gene's germline CDR1 is SGHTA and CDR2 FQGTGA. Participants were aged about 18 to 100 years from around 25 US areas.

The sequenced material came from PBMCs or T cells enriched from blood (not recorded which). The gene calls are TRBV7-3 and TRBJ2-3; tentatively, D is TRBD2 (5 bases). The sequence was obtained from a woman younger than 30 who had been exposed to COVID-19. The CDR3 DNA sequence: TGTGCCAGCAGCTTATCGGGGGATACGCAGTATTTT. Translating it yields CASSLSGDTQYF.